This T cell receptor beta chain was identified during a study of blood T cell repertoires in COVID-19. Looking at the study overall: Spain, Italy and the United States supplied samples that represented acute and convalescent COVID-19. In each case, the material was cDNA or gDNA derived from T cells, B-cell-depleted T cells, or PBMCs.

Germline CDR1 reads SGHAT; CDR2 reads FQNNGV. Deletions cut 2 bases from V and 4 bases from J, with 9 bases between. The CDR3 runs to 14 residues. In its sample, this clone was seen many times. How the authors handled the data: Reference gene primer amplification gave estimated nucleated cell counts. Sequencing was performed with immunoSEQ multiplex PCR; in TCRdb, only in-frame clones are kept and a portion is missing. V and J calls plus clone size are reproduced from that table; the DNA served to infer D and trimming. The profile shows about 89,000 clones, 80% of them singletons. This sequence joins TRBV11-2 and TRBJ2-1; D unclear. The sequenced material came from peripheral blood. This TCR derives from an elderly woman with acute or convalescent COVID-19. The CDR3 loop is CASSLLSRYNEQFF. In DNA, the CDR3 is TGTGCCAGCAGCTTATTATCCAGGTACAATGAGCAGTTCTTC.